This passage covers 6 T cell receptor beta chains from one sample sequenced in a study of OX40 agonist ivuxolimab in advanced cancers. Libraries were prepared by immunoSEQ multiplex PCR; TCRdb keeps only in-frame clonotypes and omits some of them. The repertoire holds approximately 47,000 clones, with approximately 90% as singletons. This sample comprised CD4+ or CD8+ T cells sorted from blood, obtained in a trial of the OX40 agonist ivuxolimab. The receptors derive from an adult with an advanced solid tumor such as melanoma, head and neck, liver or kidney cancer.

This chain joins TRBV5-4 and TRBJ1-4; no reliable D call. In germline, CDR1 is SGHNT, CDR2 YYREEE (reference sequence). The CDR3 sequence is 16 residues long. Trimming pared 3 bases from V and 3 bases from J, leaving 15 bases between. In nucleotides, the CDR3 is TGTGCCAGCAGCTCCGCAACACGGGTTCCTAATGAAAAACTGTTTTTT. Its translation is CASSSATRVPNEKLFF.

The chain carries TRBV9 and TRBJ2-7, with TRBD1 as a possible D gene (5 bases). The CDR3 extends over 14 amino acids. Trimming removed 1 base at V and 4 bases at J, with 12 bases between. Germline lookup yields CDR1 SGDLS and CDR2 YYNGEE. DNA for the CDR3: TGTGCCAGCAGCGTAACCTCCCAGGGTTACGAGCAGTACTTC. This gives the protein CASSVTSQGYEQYF.

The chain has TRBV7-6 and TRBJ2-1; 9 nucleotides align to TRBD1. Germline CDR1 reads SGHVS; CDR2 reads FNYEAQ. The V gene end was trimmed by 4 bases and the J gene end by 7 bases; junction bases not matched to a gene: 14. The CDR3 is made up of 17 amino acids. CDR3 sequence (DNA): TGTGCCAGCAGCTCCCGCCTCATACAGGGGGCTCGGAATGAGCAGTTCTTC. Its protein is CASSSRLIQGARNEQFF. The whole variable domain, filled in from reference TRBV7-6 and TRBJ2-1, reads GAGVSQSPRYKVTKRGQDVALRCDPISGHVSLYWYRQALGQGPEFLTYFNYEAQQDKSGLPNDRFSAERPEGSISTLTIQRTEQRDSAMYRCASSSRLIQGARNEQFFGPGTRLTVL.

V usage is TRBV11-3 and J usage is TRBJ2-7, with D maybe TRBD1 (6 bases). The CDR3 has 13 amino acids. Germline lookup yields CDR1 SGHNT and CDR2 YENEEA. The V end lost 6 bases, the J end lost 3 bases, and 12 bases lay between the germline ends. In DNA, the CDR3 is TGTGCCAGCAGTTCCCGGGACAACTACGAGCAGTACTTC. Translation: CASSSRDNYEQYF.

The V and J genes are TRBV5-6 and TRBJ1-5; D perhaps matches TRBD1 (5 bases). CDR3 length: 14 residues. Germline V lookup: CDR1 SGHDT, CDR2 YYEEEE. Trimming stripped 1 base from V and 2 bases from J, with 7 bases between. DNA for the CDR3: TGTGCCAGCAGCTTGATGGGGGGCAATCAGCCCCAGCATTTT. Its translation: CASSLMGGNQPQHF.

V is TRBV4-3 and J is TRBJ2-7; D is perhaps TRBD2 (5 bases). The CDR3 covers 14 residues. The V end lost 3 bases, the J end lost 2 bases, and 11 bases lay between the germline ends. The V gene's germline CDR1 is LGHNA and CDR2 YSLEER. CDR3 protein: CASSHATGTYEQYF. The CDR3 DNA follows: TGCGCCAGCAGCCATGCCACCGGGACCTACGAGCAGTACTTC.